Below are 25 T cell receptor beta chains sequenced from a single sample in a study of CD8+ T cells in alopecia areata (dated by TCRdb to 2017 to 2018). The sample's time point, from its label and the paper: baseline before oral tofacitinib. The library was generated by the immunoSEQ multiplex PCR assay. RNA was extracted from all samples and reverse transcribed into cDNA, which served as template for TCR sequencing. TCRdb limited this immuneACCESS table to in-frame rearrangements with V and J called. A share of clones is missing; checked studies link under half to unresolved V genes, and the rest is unexplained. This sample comprises under 70,000 clones, over 95% of them detected only once. The ten largest clones add up to roughly 24% of the sample. The source material was CD8+ T cells sorted from blood, sampled at week 0. The receptors were gathered from a human donor with alopecia areata.

The chain couples TRBV7-9 to TRBJ2-5, with D maybe TRBD2 (5 bases). The CDR3 has 14 amino acids. V was trimmed by 6 bases and J by 5 bases, leaving 16 bases between them. Germline CDR1 and CDR2: SEHNR and FQNEAQ (reference sequence). CDR3 sequence: CASRPVLVQETQYF. The CDR3 nucleotides are TGTGCCAGCAGACCAGTACTAGTACAGGAGACCCAGTACTTC. The full variable domain, rest sourced from reference TRBV7-9 and TRBJ2-5, is DTGVSQNPRHKITKRGQNVTFRCDPISEHNRLYWYRQTLGQGPEFLTYFQNEAQLEKSRLLSDRFSAERPKGSFSTLEIQRTEQGDSAMYLCASRPVLVQETQYFGPGTRLLVL.

The V and J genes are TRBV29-1 and TRBJ2-7; TRBD1 aligns across 7 bases. The CDR3 loop spans 16 amino acids. V lost 4 bases to trimming and J lost 0 bases; unmatched junction nucleotides: 12. From germline, CDR1 is SQVTM and CDR2 ANQGSEA. CDR3 amino acids: CSVVRGRAPFSYEQYF. The CDR3 bases are TGCAGCGTTGTGAGGGGGCGCGCTCCGTTCTCCTACGAGCAGTACTTC.

The V gene is TRBV5-6, the J gene TRBJ2-1; D is tentatively TRBD1 or TRBD2 (5 bases each). Germline-derived CDR1 and CDR2 are SGHDT and YYEEEE. The CDR3 loop spans 12 amino acids. V lost 4 bases and J lost 9, with 11 bases in between. The CDR3 nucleotides read TGTGCCAGCAGCCAGGGTGGGGGTGAGCAGTTCTTC. This codes for CASSQGGGEQFF.

The chain links TRBV5-1 to TRBJ1-1, with a tentative D call TRBD1 (5 bases). V lost 0 bases, J lost 0 bases, and 12 bases lay in between. This CDR3 spans 16 amino acids. From germline, CDR1 is SGHRS and CDR2 YFSETQ. For the CDR3, the DNA is TGCGCCAGCAGCTTGGGACGGGGACTGATGAACACTGAAGCTTTCTTT. Translating gives CASSLGRGLMNTEAFF.

The chain recombines TRBV11-2 with TRBJ2-1, with 9 positions matching TRBD2. Trimming at V came to 0 bases and at J to 10 bases, leaving 10 bases not matched to a gene. This CDR3 comprises 16 residues. The germline gives CDR1 SGHAT, CDR2 FQNNGV. The CDR3 nucleotides read TGTGCCAGCAGCTTAGACGGCGGGGGGGCGAGAACCGAGCAGTTCTTC. It specifies CASSLDGGGARTEQFF.

This chain connects TRBV29-1 to TRBJ2-2; possibly TRBD1 for D (6 bases). The V gene's germline CDR1 is SQVTM and CDR2 ANQGSEA. This CDR3 is 12 amino acids long. CDR3 coding DNA: TGCACCTCTCAGGGGTCCACCGGGGAGCTGTTTTTT. Encoded protein: CTSQGSTGELFF.

This clone appeared a single time. V is TRBV11-1 and J is TRBJ2-3, with D tentatively TRBD1 (6 bases). The CDR3 is 15 residues long. The V and J ends lost 1 base and 4 bases respectively, with 12 bases between them. Germline V CDR1 and CDR2: SGHAT, FQDESV (reference sequence). The CDR3 reads CASSLGGRLADTQYF. The CDR3 nucleotides are TGTGCCAGCAGCTTAGGGGGGCGCTTGGCAGATACGCAGTATTTT.

The J gene is TRBJ2-5, the V gene TRBV7-9, with a tentative D call TRBD2 (6 bases). CDR3 size: 18 residues. V was cut by 3 bases and J by 1 base, with 21 bases left in between. Germline CDR1 and CDR2: SEHNR and FQNEAQ (reference sequence). The CDR3 region is CASSFATGVGSFQETQYF. CDR3 coding DNA: TGTGCCAGCAGCTTTGCAACGGGGGTGGGCAGTTTCCAAGAGACCCAGTACTTC.

The chain recombines TRBV4-1 with TRBJ1-1, with D uncertain. This CDR3 contains 13 residues. The V gene lost 0 bases and the J gene lost 0 bases, with 2 bases spanning the gap. Germline V gene data show CDR1 as MGHRA and CDR2 as YSYEKL. The CDR3 nucleotides read TGCGCCAGCAGCCAAGACCTGAACACTGAAGCTTTCTTT. Protein: CASSQDLNTEAFF.

The J gene is TRBJ1-4, the V gene TRBV27; D is unclear. V was shortened by 1 base and J by 5 bases, with 14 bases between the two germline ends. The V gene's germline CDR1 is MNHEY and CDR2 SMNVEV (reference sequence). The CDR3 is 16 amino acids. This chain's CDR3 is CASSLFVRSGNEKLFF. In nucleotides, the CDR3 is TGTGCCAGCAGTTTATTTGTCAGAAGCGGAAATGAAAAACTGTTTTTT.

The V and J genes are TRBV4-1 and TRBJ2-3, with no clear D. The CDR3 length is 13 residues. Germline-derived CDR1 and CDR2 are MGHRA and YSYEKL. Trimming cost V 0 bases and J 0 bases, with 1 base left between them. The CDR3 loop reads CASSQDSTDTQYF. CDR3 nucleotide sequence: TGCGCCAGCAGCCAAGATAGCACAGATACGCAGTATTTT.

The chain carries TRBV7-2 and TRBJ2-7; D gene uncertain. V gave up 2 bases and J gave up 4 bases, with 9 bases separating them. CDR1 SGHTA and CDR2 FQGNSA come from the germline V gene. The CDR3 loop spans 13 amino acids. The CDR3 bases are TGTGCCAGCAGCTTATACAGTGATTACGAGCAGTACTTC. This translates into CASSLYSDYEQYF.

The chain joins TRBV6-5 to TRBJ2-7; 7 bases agree with TRBD1. Trimming at V came to 0 bases and at J to 3 bases, leaving 8 bases not matched to a gene. The CDR3 totals 16 residues. Germline CDR1 reads MNHEY; CDR2 reads SVGAGI. Here the CDR3 reads CASSYSATGFFYEQYF. The CDR3 DNA sequence: TGTGCCAGCAGTTACTCTGCGACAGGGTTTTTCTACGAGCAGTACTTC.

The chain carries TRBV6-4 and TRBJ2-1, with 9 bases identical to TRBD1. In germline, CDR1 is MRHNA, CDR2 SNTAGT. The CDR3 loop spans 15 amino acids. V was clipped by 4 bases and J by 5 bases; unmatched bases: 6. The CDR3 DNA reads as TGTGCCAGCAGTGTAACGGGACAGGGCCACAATGAGCAGTTCTTC. It specifies CASSVTGQGHNEQFF.

About this clone: Other DNA sequences in the sample encode the same CDR3. This chain links TRBV5-4 with TRBJ2-1; 10 nucleotides match TRBD2. The CDR3 length is 17 residues. Germline CDR1 reads SGHNT; CDR2 reads YYREEE (reference sequence). Trimming at V came to 0 bases and at J to 4 bases, leaving 7 bases not matched to a gene. The CDR3 sequence is CASSLGPAGGPYNEQFF. In DNA, the CDR3 is TGTGCCAGCAGCTTGGGCCCAGCGGGGGGGCCATACAATGAGCAGTTCTTC.

The chain employs TRBV2 and TRBJ2-1; D is ambiguous. The V gene's germline CDR1 is SNHLY and CDR2 FYNNEI. V shed 11 bases and J shed 6 bases, with 17 bases lying between them. This CDR3 has 13 residues. The CDR3, as DNA: TGTGCCGGAGCCAGATACAAGGCCAATGAGCAGTTCTTC. Its protein product is CAGARYKANEQFF.

The chain couples TRBV5-6 to TRBJ1-5; D is undetermined. CDR1 SGHDT and CDR2 YYEEEE come from the germline V gene. This CDR3 has 12 residues. V shed 3 bases and J shed 4 bases, with 5 bases lying between them. CDR3 protein: CASSWGNQPQHF. The CDR3 bases are TGTGCCAGCAGCTGGGGAAATCAGCCCCAGCATTTT. Drawing the rest from reference TRBV5-6 and TRBJ1-5, the complete variable domain is DAGVTQSPTHLIKTRGQQVTLRCSPKSGHDTVSWYQQALGQGPQFIFQYYEEEERQRGNFPDRFSGHQFPNYSSELNVNALLLGDSALYLCASSWGNQPQHFGDGTRLSIL.

This chain uses TRBV5-6 with TRBJ2-5; 9 nucleotides line up with TRBD1. V was pared by 3 bases and J by 5 bases, with 5 bases of the junction left unmatched. The germline V gene encodes CDR1 SGHDT and CDR2 YYEEEE. The CDR3 sequence is 14 residues long. CDR3 nucleotides: TGTGCCAGCAGCTCGGGACAGGGCTTGGAGACCCAGTACTTC. This gives the protein CASSSGQGLETQYF.

This clone was detected only once. Here the CDR3 reads CASSFGGNYNEQFF. The CDR3, as DNA: TGTGCCAGCAGCTTCGGGGGGAACTACAATGAGCAGTTCTTC. The gene calls are TRBV5-6 and TRBJ2-1; TRBD2 matches 7 bases. CDR1 and CDR2 from the germline V gene are SGHDT and YYEEEE. This CDR3 has 14 amino acids. With 2 bases clipped from V and 3 bases from J, the junction kept 2 bases outside the gene matches.

The chain is built from TRBV7-2 and TRBJ2-2; the D gene could be TRBD1 or TRBD2 (5 bases each). CDR3 size: 19 residues. Germline loops: CDR1 SGHTA, CDR2 FQGNSA. Trimming left V 2 bases short and J 6 bases short, with 25 bases between. In nucleotides, the CDR3 is TGTGCCAGCAGCTTATCCCGGGTCGGGACCATTATTGGTCCCGGGGAGCTGTTTTTT. It yields the protein CASSLSRVGTIIGPGELFF.

V gene TRBV7-2 combines with J gene TRBJ2-7; D is uncertain. Trimming left V 5 bases short and J 5 bases short, with 7 bases between. This CDR3 region has 11 residues. Germline CDR1 is SGHTA and CDR2 is FQGNSA. The CDR3 nucleotides are TGTGCCAGCAGCAAAGAGGACGAGCAGTACTTC. Translating it yields CASSKEDEQYF.

The V call is TRBV4-3, the J call TRBJ2-1; D perhaps matches TRBD2 (7 bases). Trimming took off 8 bases at V and 3 bases at J, with 14 bases between the two ends. This CDR3 comprises 14 residues. Germline loops: CDR1 LGHNA, CDR2 YSLEER. The CDR3 DNA reads TGCGCCAGCCGAGGGGGGGCTCGCTACAATGAGCAGTTCTTC. Translating gives CASRGGARYNEQFF.

This clone was recorded once. V gene TRBV27 combines with J gene TRBJ2-1; perhaps D is TRBD1 or TRBD2 (6 bases each). The CDR3 contains 13 residues. Germline assignment: CDR1 MNHEY and CDR2 SMNVEV (reference sequence). Trimming shortened V by 3 bases and J by 7 bases, and 10 bases separated the two germline ends. CDR3 DNA: TGTGCCAGCAGTTTCGGGGGCATTAATGAGCAGTTCTTC. This codes for CASSFGGINEQFF.

This chain connects TRBV7-9 to TRBJ2-5, with 7 bases aligning to TRBD2. The germline gives CDR1 SEHNR, CDR2 FQNEAQ (reference sequence). Germline trimming cut 0 bases from V and 3 bases from J; bases unmatched to any gene: 1. CDR3 length: 14 residues. The CDR3 bases are TGTGCCAGCAGCTTAGCGGGGGGGAAAGAGACCCAGTACTTC. Amino acids: CASSLAGGKETQYF.

J is TRBJ1-2 and V is TRBV27; D is undetermined. The germline V and J ends were trimmed by 4 bases and 2 bases, with 11 bases remaining between them. Germline assignment: CDR1 MNHEY and CDR2 SMNVEV (reference sequence). This CDR3 spans 14 amino acids. The CDR3 spells CASSSAGINYGYTF. CDR3 sequence (DNA): TGTGCCAGCAGTTCGGCCGGGATCAACTATGGCTACACCTTC.